The clone carrying this TCR beta chain came up a few times. V lost 4 bases and J 1 base, leaving 10 bases between the germline ends. The CDR3 has 14 residues. The germline V gene has CDR1 SGHTA and CDR2 FQGNSA. This entry is derived from a study of T cells in Graves' hyperthyroidism and ophthalmopathy. Amplification of TCR beta CDR3 regions used RNA as the template. TCR CDR3 underwent first-round RT-PCR with the HTBI primer set. Each CDR3 protein gets one entry after TCRdb re-called the multiplex PCR reads with MiXCR. The sample holds under 700,000 distinct CDR3 sequences, about half seen once. The genes are TRBV7-2 and TRBJ1-2, with unresolved D. This TCR was recovered from a woman aged 18-35 years with Graves' hyperthyroidism. Sample: peripheral blood or thyroid tissue (not recorded which). CDR3 bases: TGTGCCAGCAGCTACCCGGCAATTAACTATGGCTACACCTTC. This translates into CASSYPAINYGYTF.